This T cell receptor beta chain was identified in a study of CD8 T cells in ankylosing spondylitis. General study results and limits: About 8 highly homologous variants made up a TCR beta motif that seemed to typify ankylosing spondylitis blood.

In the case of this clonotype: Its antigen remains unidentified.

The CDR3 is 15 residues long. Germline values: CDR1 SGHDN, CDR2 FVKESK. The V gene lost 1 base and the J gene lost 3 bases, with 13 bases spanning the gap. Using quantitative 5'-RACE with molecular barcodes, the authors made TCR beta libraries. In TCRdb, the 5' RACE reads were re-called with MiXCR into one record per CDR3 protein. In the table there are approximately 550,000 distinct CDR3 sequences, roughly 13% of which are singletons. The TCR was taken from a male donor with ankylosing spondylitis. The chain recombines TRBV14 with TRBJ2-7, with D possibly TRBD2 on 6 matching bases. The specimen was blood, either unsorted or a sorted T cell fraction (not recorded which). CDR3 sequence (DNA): TGTGCCAGCAGCCAAGCGGGGGTTACCCTCTACGAGCAGTACTTC. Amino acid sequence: CASSQAGVTLYEQYF.